This TCR beta chain was recorded in a study of T cell changes during pregnancy in multiple sclerosis. Some clones are missing from TCRdb's copy, which holds only in-frame ones; the method was immunoSEQ multiplex PCR. Of approximately 100,000 clones detected, about 90% appear once; the ten largest clones hold around 2.1%. V lost 4 bases and J lost 7; bases outside the gene matches: 10. There are 15 residues in the CDR3. Per germline, CDR1 SGHNT and CDR2 YYREEE (reference sequence). The sample was peripheral blood, taken after pregnancy. This receptor was obtained from a female donor in good health, enrolled as a control in a pregnancy study. V is TRBV5-4 and J is TRBJ1-4; 7 nucleotides agree with TRBD1. CDR3: CASSQADRVGEKLFF. For the CDR3, the DNA is TGTGCCAGCAGCCAAGCTGACAGGGTAGGTGAAAAACTGTTTTTT.